The present T cell receptor beta chain was sequenced within a study of blood T cell repertoires in COVID-19 (TCRdb year 2020). With regard to the full study: Samples covering the acute and convalescent phases of COVID-19 were provided by collaborators in the United States, Italy and Spain. The prospective study material was composed of cDNA or gDNA derived from T cells, B-cell-depleted T cells, or PBMCs. Deeply sampled blood TCRbeta repertoires from subjects exposed to, actively infected with, or recovered from COVID-19 were included in the dataset. A freely available public database, intended as a resource for researchers studying the immune response to SARS-CoV-2, is where the repertoires were released. The samples were drawn from two sources: the first 160 participants of the ongoing ImmuneRACE study, and 950 to 1,500 subjects contributed by 6 global collaborators. The sample metadata nearly always contained a de-identified subject ID, COVID-19 status, age in years and sex. Where HLA class I and class II types were available, the types were taken from metadata supplied by the sample provider, not from assay-based typing. Findings and caveats that apply to the study as a whole: The amount of clinical and demographic metadata varied by source and participant and was provided uncurated.

TCRbeta CDR3 regions were amplified from genomic DNA by means of the immunoSEQ Assay, a bias-controlled multiplex PCR. Turning to the authors' computational methods: Within the assay, amplification of reference gene primers was used to estimate how many nucleated cells each sample contained. To quantify the absolute abundance of each unique TCRbeta CDR3 rearrangement, sequence reads were collapsed and filtered. For each sample, productive Simpson clonality was calculated as the square root of Simpson's diversity index across productive rearrangements. TCRdb took this table from immuneACCESS and kept in-frame rearrangements with V and J called. Such tables lack part of the clones; where checked against another copy, unresolved V genes explain under half of the gap, and the rest is unexplained. V, J and clone size are those of that table, while D and trimming were read from the DNA. The sample has 96,000 or so clones on record, 85% to 90% of them singletons. Around 3.9% of the sample comes from the top ten.

V is pared back by 3 bases and J by 3 bases, with 8 bases lying between the germline termini. There are 13 amino acids in the CDR3, from cysteine to phenylalanine inclusive. Of all the DNA, just the CDR3 is kept, 39 bases in frame from base 1. CDR1 and CDR2 were assigned from the germline V gene as SGHTA and FQGTGA. Concerning this clone: The target of this receptor is not known. No quality values exist for individual bases; no much larger clone is one base distant.

At one collaborating source in Seattle, patients were enrolled during active infection and were followed longitudinally through the course of disease. Each collaborating institution followed its own protocols to collect whole blood in K2EDTA tubes. For TCRbeta analysis, collaborator samples were shipped as frozen whole blood, as isolated PBMCs, or as DNA extracted from either sample type. Recombination connected TRBV7-3 to TRBJ1-1; the D gene identity is not certain. The sequenced material came from peripheral blood. The sequence came from a human donor with COVID-19, enrolled during active disease. The donor label of this sample is uncertain. CDR3 loop: CASSFAKDTEAFF. The bases are TGTGCCAGCAGCTTCGCTAAAGACACTGAAGCTTTCTTT.